This TCR beta chain is drawn from a study of blood T cell repertoires in COVID-19. Study-level information: Italy, Spain and the United States were the sources of the convalescent and acute COVID-19 samples.

The CDR3 has 15 amino acids. The V gene end was trimmed by 2 bases and the J gene end by 2 bases; junction bases not matched to a gene: 6. Germline V gene lookup returns CDR1 SGHTA and CDR2 FQGNSA. Using immunoSEQ multiplex PCR, the repertoire was profiled, and TCRdb retains in-frame clones only, with some absent. The data show 250,000 or so clones, around 83% seen once. Sequencing was performed on PBMCs or T cells enriched from blood (not recorded which). The receptor's source is a woman aged 50 to 65 who had been exposed to COVID-19. V usage is TRBV7-2 and J usage is TRBJ2-7; TRBD1 matches 7 bases. The CDR3 region has the DNA TGTGCCAGCAGCTTATTCGGAACAGGGGCCTACGAGCAGTACTTC. Translated: CASSLFGTGAYEQYF.